Listed below are T cell receptor beta chains from one sample, sequenced in a study of CD8 T cells in ankylosing spondylitis. TCRdb redid the calling of the 5' RACE reads with MiXCR, one entry per CDR3 protein. Of more than 300,000 distinct CDR3 sequences listed, 7% to 9% were seen once; the top ten hold roughly 15%. Material for sequencing was blood, either unsorted or a sorted T cell fraction (not recorded which). The receptors originated from a male donor with ankylosing spondylitis. Each CDR3 is given with its conserved first and last residue. The D gene is left open where the match is weak. Clone size is given for some rows only: seen once, a few or many times, or a class if the clone is expanded.

few	18	TRBV5-1	NA	TRBJ2-1	CASSLWAIGTGRANEQFF	TGCGCCAGCAGCTTGTGGGCCATCGGCACAGGCCGGGCCAATGAGCAGTTCTTC
NA	17	TRBV4-1	NA	TRBJ2-3	CASSPTHLGSPSGTQYF	TGCGCCAGCAGCCCCACTCACCTGGGCTCACCGTCGGGTACGCAGTATTTT
many	14	TRBV12-3/TRBV12-4	NA	TRBJ1-2	CASSFGGTNYGYTF	TGTGCCAGCAGTTTTGGGGGGACCAACTATGGCTACACCTTC
few	17	TRBV7-9	TRBD2	TRBJ2-3	CASSLRLAGAPPDTQYF	TGTGCCAGCAGCTTACGGCTAGCGGGAGCACCCCCAGATACGCAGTATTTT
many	13	TRBV29-1	NA	TRBJ2-1	CSGFLGGYNEQFF	TGCAGCGGGTTCCTCGGCGGGTACAATGAGCAGTTCTTC
many	15	TRBV4-1	TRBD2	TRBJ2-1	CASSLAVSSYNEQFF	TGCGCCAGCAGTCTAGCGGTCAGCTCCTACAATGAGCAGTTCTTC
many	15	TRBV18	TRBD2	TRBJ2-2	CASSRTSGATGELFF	TGTGCCAGCTCGCGGACTAGCGGAGCAACCGGGGAGCTGTTTTTT
many	12	TRBV12-3/TRBV12-4	NA	TRBJ1-2	CASSLQERGYTF	TGTGCCAGCAGTTTACAGGAACGGGGCTACACCTTC
few	14	TRBV10-3	NA	TRBJ2-3	CAISHEGIADTQYF	TGTGCCATCAGTCACGAGGGGATTGCGGATACGCAGTATTTT
few	19	TRBV27	TRBD2	TRBJ2-2	CASSTRGRGLAGVGGELFF	TGTGCCAGCAGCACACGTGGCAGGGGACTAGCGGGAGTTGGCGGGGAGCTGTTTTTT
many	15	TRBV28	NA	TRBJ2-1	CASSLRQLFYNEQFF	TGTGCCAGCAGTTTACGACAGCTATTTTACAATGAGCAGTTCTTC
few	18	TRBV12-3/TRBV12-4	NA	TRBJ2-1	CASSIQNHQVNSYNEQFF	TGTGCCAGCAGTATCCAAAACCATCAGGTCAACTCCTACAATGAGCAGTTCTTC
few	19	TRBV15	TRBD1	TRBJ1-4	CATSELRTGGRVANEKLFF	TGTGCCACCAGCGAACTAAGGACAGGGGGCCGAGTAGCTAATGAAAAACTGTTTTTT
few	14	TRBV4-2	NA	TRBJ2-5	CASSQIERRETQYF	TGTGCCAGCAGCCAGATTGAAAGACGGGAGACCCAGTACTTC
NA	14	TRBV12-3/TRBV12-4	NA	TRBJ1-6	CASRTWGGNSPLHF	TGTGCCAGCAGAACATGGGGGGGTAATTCACCCCTCCACTTT
NA	13	TRBV12-3/TRBV12-4	NA	TRBJ2-4	CASSLAGENIQYF	TGTGCCAGCAGTTTGGCAGGGGAAAACATTCAGTACTTC
NA	15	TRBV11-3	NA	TRBJ2-3	CASSYVPGIADTQYF	TGTGCCAGCAGTTACGTCCCGGGGATTGCAGATACGCAGTATTTT
NA	18	TRBV4-2	TRBD2	TRBJ2-1	CASSQETSGSSSYNEQFF	TGTGCCAGCAGCCAAGAGACTAGCGGATCAAGCTCCTACAATGAGCAGTTCTTC
few	16	TRBV4-2	TRBD1	TRBJ2-1	CASSHSRTGSNNEQFF	TGTGCCAGCAGCCATTCCAGGACAGGGAGTAACAATGAGCAGTTCTTC
NA	12	TRBV7-9	NA	TRBJ1-1	CASSPGRIEAFF	TGTGCCAGCAGCCCCGGACGAATTGAAGCTTTCTTT
NA	16	TRBV20-1	TRBD2	TRBJ2-5	CSASPPASGRGETQYF	TGCAGTGCTAGTCCCCCGGCCAGCGGGAGGGGAGAGACCCAGTACTTC
many	8	TRBV29-1	NA	TRBJ2-1	CSPGGEFF	TGCAGCCCGGGCGGGGAGTTCTTC
many	14	TRBV5-1	NA	TRBJ2-1	CASKRDNSYNEQFF	TGCGCCAGCAAAAGGGACAACTCCTACAATGAGCAGTTCTTC
few	14	TRBV12-3/TRBV12-4	NA	TRBJ2-3	CASSRDQGTDTQYF	TGTGCCAGCAGCCGGGACCAGGGCACAGATACGCAGTATTTT
many	17	TRBV4-3	NA	TRBJ1-2	CASSLSGQGYQTYGYTF	TGCGCCAGCAGCCTATCGGGGCAGGGGTACCAGACCTATGGCTACACCTTC
NA	15	TRBV6-1	NA	TRBJ1-1	CASSVGGRVNTEAFF	TGTGCCAGCAGTGTAGGAGGGAGGGTGAACACTGAAGCTTTCTTT
NA	14	TRBV29-1	NA	TRBJ2-1	CSVEGPRRYNEQFF	TGCAGCGTGGAGGGACCCCGGCGGTACAATGAGCAGTTCTTC
few	13	TRBV20-1	NA	TRBJ2-1	CSARGWEYNEQFF	TGCAGTGCTAGGGGGTGGGAGTACAATGAGCAGTTCTTC
NA	13	TRBV27	NA	TRBJ2-2	CASRFSFPGELFF	TGTGCCAGCAGATTTTCTTTTCCCGGGGAGCTGTTTTTT